This paragraph covers one TCR beta chain sequence. Its antigen is undetermined. The sample comes from a study of T cell repertoires in cytomegalovirus infection. Study as a whole: Recently identified HLA-C-restricted CMV epitopes were used, and well-studied HLA-B-restricted CMV epitopes were used as well.

TCRdb re-analysed the reads in MiXCR, keeping a single row per CDR3 protein. Among around 770,000 distinct CDR3 sequences listed, almost 30% were seen once. This clonotype originated in a human donor in good health (CMV status not recorded). Some clones in this sample may be carry-over from other donors' samples. The material was cultured CD8+ T cells from PBMCs, obtained from culture after CMV antigen stimulation.

The CDR3 spells CASSREPYYGYTF. For the CDR3, the DNA is TGTGCCAGCAGCCGGGAGCCCTACTATGGCTACACCTTC. The chain carries TRBV5-5 and TRBJ1-2; no clear D. CDR3 length equals 13 residues. Trimming removed 4 bases at V and 3 bases at J, with 10 bases between. Germline V gene data show CDR1 as SGHKS and CDR2 as YYEKEE (reference sequence).